The T cell receptor (beta chain) under discussion was sequenced for a study of blood T cells in healthy people across ages. Sample-barcoded 5' priming and a J-beta primer mix drove a second PCR of about 6 to 11 cycles. TCRdb re-called the 5' RACE reads through MiXCR, storing one row per CDR3 protein. Found here are about 1.5 million distinct CDR3 sequences, roughly two fifths of them singletons; the top ten hold less than 5%. The CDR3 has 14 residues. The germline V gene has CDR1 SGHTA and CDR2 FQGNSA. Trimming shortened V by 5 bases and J by 8 bases, and 16 bases separated the two germline ends. This clonotype was counted between two and nine times.

This receptor was obtained from a woman in her late teens or twenties in good health. Sample: blood. The chain couples TRBV7-2 to TRBJ2-1; possibly TRBD1 or TRBD2 for D (5 bases each). CDR3 in amino acids: CASSTSRDDDEQFF. CDR3 DNA sequence: TGTGCCAGCAGCACATCCCGGGACGATGATGAGCAGTTCTTC.